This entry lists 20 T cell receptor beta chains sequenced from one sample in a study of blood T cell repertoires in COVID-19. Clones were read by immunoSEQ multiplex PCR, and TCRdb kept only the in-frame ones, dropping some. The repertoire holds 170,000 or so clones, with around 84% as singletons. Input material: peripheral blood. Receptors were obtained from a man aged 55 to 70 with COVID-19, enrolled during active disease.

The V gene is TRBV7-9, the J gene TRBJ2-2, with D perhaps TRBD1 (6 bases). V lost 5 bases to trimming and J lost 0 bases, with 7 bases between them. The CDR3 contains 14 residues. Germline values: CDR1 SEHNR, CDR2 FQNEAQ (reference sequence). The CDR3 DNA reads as TGTGCCAGCAGCCGGACAGCGAACACCGGGGAGCTGTTTTTT. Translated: CASSRTANTGELFF.

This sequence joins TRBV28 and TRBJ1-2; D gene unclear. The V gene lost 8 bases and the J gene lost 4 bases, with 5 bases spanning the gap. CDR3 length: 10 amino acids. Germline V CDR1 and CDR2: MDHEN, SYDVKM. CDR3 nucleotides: TGTGCCAGCCTGCGCTATGGCTACACCTTC. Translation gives CASLRYGYTF.

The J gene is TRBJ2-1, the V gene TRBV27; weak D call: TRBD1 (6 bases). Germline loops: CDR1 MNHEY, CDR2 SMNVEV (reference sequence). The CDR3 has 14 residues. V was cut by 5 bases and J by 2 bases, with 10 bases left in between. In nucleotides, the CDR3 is TGTGCCAGCAGTATAAGGACAGCCTACAATGAGCAGTTCTTC. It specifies CASSIRTAYNEQFF.

In nucleotides, the CDR3 is TGTGCCAGCAGTTCCTCGTGGATCGGGACAGGGACAACGGGCTACACCTTC. This gives the protein CASSSSWIGTGTTGYTF. This chain links TRBV27 with TRBJ1-2, with 9 bases fitting TRBD1. V lost 4 bases to trimming and J lost 8 bases; unmatched junction nucleotides: 17. Germline assignment: CDR1 MNHEY and CDR2 SMNVEV (reference sequence). This CDR3 has 17 amino acids.

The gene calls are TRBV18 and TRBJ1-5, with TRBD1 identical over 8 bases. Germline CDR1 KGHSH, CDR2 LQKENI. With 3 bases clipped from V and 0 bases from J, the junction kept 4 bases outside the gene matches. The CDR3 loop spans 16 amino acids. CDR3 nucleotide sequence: TGTGCCAGCTCACCGACCACAGGGGGTAGCAATCAGCCCCAGCATTTT. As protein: CASSPTTGGSNQPQHF.

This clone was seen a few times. For the CDR3, the DNA is TGTGCCAGCAGTTTAGTCACCCCGGGACAGGGGAATGGCTACACCTTC. Translation: CASSLVTPGQGNGYTF. The V gene is TRBV28, the J gene TRBJ1-2; 10 bases map to TRBD1. From germline, CDR1 is MDHEN and CDR2 SYDVKM. CDR3 size: 16 residues. J was trimmed by 6 bases and V by 2 bases; bases with no gene match: 9.

This CDR3 is CASSPALFSGASYNEQFF. The CDR3 DNA reads as TGCGCCAGCAGCCCCGCACTCTTTAGCGGGGCCTCCTACAATGAGCAGTTCTTC. This sequence joins TRBV5-1 and TRBJ2-1, with 8 bases matching TRBD2. Germline CDR1 and CDR2: SGHRS and YFSETQ. This CDR3 is built from 18 residues. V trimming: 4 bases; J trimming: 0 bases; junction bases outside the gene matches: 12.

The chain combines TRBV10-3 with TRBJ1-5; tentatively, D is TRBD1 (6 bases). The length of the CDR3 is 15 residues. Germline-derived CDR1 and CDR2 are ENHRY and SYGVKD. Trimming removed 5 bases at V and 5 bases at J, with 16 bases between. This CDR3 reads CAISKETGIYQPQHF. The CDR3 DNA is TGTGCCATCAGTAAGGAGACAGGTATTTATCAGCCCCAGCATTTT.

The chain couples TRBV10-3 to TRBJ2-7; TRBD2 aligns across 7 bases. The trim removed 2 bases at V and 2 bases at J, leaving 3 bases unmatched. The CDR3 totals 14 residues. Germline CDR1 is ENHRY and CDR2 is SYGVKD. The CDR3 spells CAISEGGGPYEQYF. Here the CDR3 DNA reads TGTGCCATCAGTGAGGGGGGGGGTCCCTACGAGCAGTACTTC.

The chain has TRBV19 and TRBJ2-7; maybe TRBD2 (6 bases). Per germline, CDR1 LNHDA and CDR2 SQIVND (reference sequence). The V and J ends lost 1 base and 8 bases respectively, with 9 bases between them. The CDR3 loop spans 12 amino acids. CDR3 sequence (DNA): TGTGCCAGTAGTATAGCGGAGGGAAAGCAGTACTTC. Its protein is CASSIAEGKQYF.

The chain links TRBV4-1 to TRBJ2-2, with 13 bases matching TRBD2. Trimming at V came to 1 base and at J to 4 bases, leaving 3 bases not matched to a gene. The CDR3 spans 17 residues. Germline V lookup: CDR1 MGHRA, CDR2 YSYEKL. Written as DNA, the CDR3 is TGCGCCAGCAGCCAAGGACTAGCGGGAGGTATCACCGGGGAGCTGTTTTTT. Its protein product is CASSQGLAGGITGELFF.

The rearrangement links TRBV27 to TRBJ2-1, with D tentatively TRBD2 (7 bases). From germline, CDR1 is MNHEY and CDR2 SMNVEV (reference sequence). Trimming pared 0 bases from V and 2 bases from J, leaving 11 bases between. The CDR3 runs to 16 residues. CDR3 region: CASSLSGGTTYNEQFF. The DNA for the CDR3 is TGTGCCAGCAGTTTATCCGGGGGGACAACCTACAATGAGCAGTTCTTC.

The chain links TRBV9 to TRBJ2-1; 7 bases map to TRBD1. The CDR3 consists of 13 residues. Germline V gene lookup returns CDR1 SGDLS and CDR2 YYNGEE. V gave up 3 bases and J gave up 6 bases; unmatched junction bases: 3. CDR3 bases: TGTGCCAGCAGCGCCAGGGGGATCAATGAGCAGTTCTTC. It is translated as CASSARGINEQFF.

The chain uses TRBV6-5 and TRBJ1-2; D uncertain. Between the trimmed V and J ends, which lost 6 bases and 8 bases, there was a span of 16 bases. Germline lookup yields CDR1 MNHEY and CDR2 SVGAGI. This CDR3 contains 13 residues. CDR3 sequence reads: CASSLDTLLGYTF. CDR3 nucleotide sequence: TGTGCCAGCAGCCTCGACACTCTTTTAGGCTACACCTTC.

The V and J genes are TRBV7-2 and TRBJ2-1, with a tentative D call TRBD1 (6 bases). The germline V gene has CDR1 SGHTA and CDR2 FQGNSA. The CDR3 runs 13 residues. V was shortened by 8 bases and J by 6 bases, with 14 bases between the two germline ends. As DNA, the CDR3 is TGTGCCAGCGCCCCCCGAGGGGGCAATGAGCAGTTCTTC. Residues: CASAPRGGNEQFF.

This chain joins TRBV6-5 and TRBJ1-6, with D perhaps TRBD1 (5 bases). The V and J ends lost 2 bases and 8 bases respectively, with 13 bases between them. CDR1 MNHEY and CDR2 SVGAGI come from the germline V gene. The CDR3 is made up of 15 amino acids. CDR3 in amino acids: CASSYKGRGDSPLHF. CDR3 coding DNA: TGTGCCAGCAGTTACAAGGGGAGGGGAGATTCACCCCTCCACTTT.

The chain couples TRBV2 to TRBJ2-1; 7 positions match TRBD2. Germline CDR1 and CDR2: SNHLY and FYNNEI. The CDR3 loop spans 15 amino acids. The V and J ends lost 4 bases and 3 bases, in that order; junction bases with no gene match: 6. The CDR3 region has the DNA TGTGCCAGCAGTGGCGGGAGCCTAGGCTACAATGAGCAGTTCTTC. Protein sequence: CASSGGSLGYNEQFF. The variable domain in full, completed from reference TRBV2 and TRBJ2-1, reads EPEVTQTPSHQVTQMGQEVILRCVPISNHLYFYWYRQILGQKVEFLVSFYNNEISEKSEIFDDQFSVERPDGSNFTLKIRSTKLEDSAMYFCASSGGSLGYNEQFFGPGTRLTVL.

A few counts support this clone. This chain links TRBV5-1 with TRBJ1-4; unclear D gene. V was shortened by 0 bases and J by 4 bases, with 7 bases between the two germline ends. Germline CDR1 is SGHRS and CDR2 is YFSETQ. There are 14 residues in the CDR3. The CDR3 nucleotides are TGCGCCAGCAGCTTGGGCGGTCGTAATGAAAAACTGTTTTTT. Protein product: CASSLGGRNEKLFF.

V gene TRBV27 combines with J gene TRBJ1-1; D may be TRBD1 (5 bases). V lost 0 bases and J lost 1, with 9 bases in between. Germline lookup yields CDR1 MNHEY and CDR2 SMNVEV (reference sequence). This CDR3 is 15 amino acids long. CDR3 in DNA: TGTGCCAGCAGTTTATCTGCAGGGCAGAACACTGAAGCTTTCTTT. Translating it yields CASSLSAGQNTEAFF.

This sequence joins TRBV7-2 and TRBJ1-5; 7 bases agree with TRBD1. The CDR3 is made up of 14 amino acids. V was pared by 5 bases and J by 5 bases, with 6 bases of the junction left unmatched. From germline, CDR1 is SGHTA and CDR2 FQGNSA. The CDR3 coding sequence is TGTGCCAGCAGCAAAGACAGGGTTGATCAGCCCCAGCATTTT. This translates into CASSKDRVDQPQHF.